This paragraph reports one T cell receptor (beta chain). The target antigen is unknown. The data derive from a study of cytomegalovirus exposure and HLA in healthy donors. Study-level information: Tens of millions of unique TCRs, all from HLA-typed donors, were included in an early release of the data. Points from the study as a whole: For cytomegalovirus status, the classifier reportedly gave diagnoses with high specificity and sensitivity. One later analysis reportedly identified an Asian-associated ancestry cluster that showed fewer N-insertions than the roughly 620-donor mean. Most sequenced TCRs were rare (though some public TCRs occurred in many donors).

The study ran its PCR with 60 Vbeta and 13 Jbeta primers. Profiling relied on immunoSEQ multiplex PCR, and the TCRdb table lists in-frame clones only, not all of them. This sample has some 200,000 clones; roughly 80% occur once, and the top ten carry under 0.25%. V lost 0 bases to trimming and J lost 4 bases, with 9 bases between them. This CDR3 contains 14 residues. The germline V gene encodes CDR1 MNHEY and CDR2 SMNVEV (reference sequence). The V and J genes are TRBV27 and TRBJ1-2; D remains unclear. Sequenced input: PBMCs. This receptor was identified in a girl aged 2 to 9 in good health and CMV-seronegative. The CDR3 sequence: CASSLSTGGYGYTF. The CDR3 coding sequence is TGTGCCAGCAGTTTATCGACGGGTGGCTATGGCTACACCTTC.